The rows below give T cell receptor beta chains drawn from one sample of a study of tumor and adjacent non-tumor tissue in lung cancer. TCRdb reprocessed the multiplex PCR reads with MiXCR, giving one entry per CDR3 protein. This table has about 80,000 distinct CDR3 sequences, 72% appearing once. Source material: lung tumor tissue. These receptors came from a middle-aged woman with non-small cell lung cancer. CDR3s include the opening cysteine and the closing phenylalanine or tryptophan. The order of the fields is J gene, D gene, clone size, V gene, CDR3 DNA, CDR3 protein. D genes are given only for firm matches. Size is stated for part of the rows, as once, few or many counts, or as a class when the clone is expanded.

TRBJ1-1 NA NA TRBV4-1 TGCGCCAGCAGCCAAGGTCCCAGGGAGATCACTGAAGCTCTCTTT CASSQGPREITEALF
TRBJ1-1 NA few TRBV30 TGTGCCTGGAGTGTACCCGGGGGTGGAATGAACACTGAAGCTTTCTTT CAWSVPGGGMNTEAFF
TRBJ2-4 NA NA TRBV28 TGTGCCAGCAGGCCCAGACCCCGCAAAAACATTCAGTACTTC CASRPRPRKNIQYF
TRBJ2-3 NA NA TRBV11-2 TGTGCCAGCAGCCCTCTAAGCGCGGCAGATGTACAGTATTTT CASSPLSAADVQYF
TRBJ2-2 TRBD2 few TRBV20-1 TGCAGTGCTCCTGGACTAGCGGGGAACACCGGGGAGCTGTTTTTT CSAPGLAGNTGELFF
TRBJ1-2 NA few TRBV15 TGTGCCACCAGCAGACAGGGGACCGGGGGCTACACCTTC CATSRQGTGGYTF
TRBJ1-6 NA NA TRBV6-1 TGTGCCGGCAGTAAAGAGGGAAGCCGCTATAATTCACCCCTCCACTTT CAGSKEGSRYNSPLHF
TRBJ2-3 NA NA TRBV11-3 TGTGCCAGCGGCCCTACACTGGGGGGGCAGTATTTT CASGPTLGGQYF
TRBJ2-1 TRBD1 many TRBV4-1 TGCGCCAGCAGCCAAGAGGGACAGGGGGCGAATGAGCAGTTCTTC CASSQEGQGANEQFF
TRBJ2-7 TRBD2 NA TRBV12-3/TRBV12-4 TGTGCCAGCAGTTTTAGCCAGGGAGGGACTGAGCAGTACTTC CASSFSQGGTEQYF
TRBJ1-4 TRBD1 NA TRBV4-1 TGCACCAGCAGCCTAGATCTTGCCAGGGGGCTTGGAAAACTGTTTTTT CTSSLDLARGLGKLFF
TRBJ1-2 NA NA TRBV20-1 TGCAGTGCTAGAGATGCAGCGAACTATGGCTACACCTTC CSARDAANYGYTF
TRBJ2-3 TRBD1 NA TRBV6-5 TGTGCCAGCAATTACACCACAGGGGCAGATCAGCCCCAGTATTTT CASNYTTGADQPQYF
TRBJ1-5 NA many TRBV6-2/TRBV6-3 TGTGCCAGCACACAGGTCAATCAGCCCCAGCATTTT CASTQVNQPQHF
TRBJ2-1 TRBD2 NA TRBV7-9 TGTGCGAGCAGTCGTAGCGGGAGCTCCTACTATGAGCAGTTCTTC CASSRSGSSYYEQFF
TRBJ1-3 NA few TRBV13 TGTGCCAGCAGCTTATGGGGGGGGGGCTCTGGAAACACCATATATTTT CASSLWGGGSGNTIYF
TRBJ2-5 NA NA TRBV11-3 TGTGCCAGCAGGCCGGACGACTTATGCCAGGAGACCCAGTACTTC CASRPDDLCQETQYF
TRBJ2-7 NA NA TRBV11-2 TGTGCCAGGAGCTTAGATACCCAGAGGTCCTACGAACAGTACTTC CARSLDTQRSYEQYF